The subject of this entry is one T cell receptor beta chain. This sample stems from a study of technical replicates of blood from a few donors. CDR3 size: 14 residues. Per the germline V gene, CDR1 is SNHLY and CDR2 is FYNNEI. Using immunoSEQ multiplex PCR, the repertoire was profiled, and TCRdb retains in-frame clones only, with some absent. Among fewer than 110,000 clones listed, 96% were seen once. Sequencing used T cells isolated from PBMCs. The rearrangement links TRBV2 to TRBJ2-1; TRBD2 agrees at 9 bases. This clonotype was sampled from a human donor in good health. CDR3 sequence (DNA): TGTGCTCTTCCCCCGGGACTAGCAGTCGATGAGCAGTTCTTC. Its protein product is CALPPGLAVDEQFF.